This TCR beta chain stems from a study of OX40 agonist ivuxolimab in advanced cancers. Study-wide results and caveats: Normalized T-cell clonal expansion was also low in some nonresponders.

Using immunoSEQ multiplex PCR, the repertoire was profiled, and TCRdb retains in-frame clones only, with some absent. The repertoire includes 35,000 to 45,000 clones, approximately 80% of them detected once, and less than 20% sits in the top ten. This clone was found once. Antigen: not known. The V gene end was trimmed by 2 bases and the J gene end by 8 bases; junction bases not matched to a gene: 4. Germline assignment: CDR1 MNHEY and CDR2 SVGAGI. The CDR3 has 14 amino acids. Autoimmune disease history or systemic immunosuppression led to patient exclusion. The clonotype originates from an adult with an advanced solid tumor such as melanoma, head and neck, liver or kidney cancer. The material sequenced was CD4+ or CD8+ T cells sorted from blood, taken in a trial of the OX40 agonist ivuxolimab. The genes are TRBV6-5 and TRBJ2-1, with TRBD1 matching 9 bases. The chain's CDR3 is CASSYGTGMYEQFF. The CDR3 nucleotides read TGTGCCAGCAGTTACGGGACAGGGATGTATGAGCAGTTCTTC.